The source of this T cell receptor beta chain is a study of radiotherapy plus CTLA-4 blockade in lung cancer. Across the whole study: There were objective responses in approximately 19% of patients, and more than 30% had disease control.

The V gene's germline CDR1 is MGHRA and CDR2 YSYEKL. J was trimmed by 4 bases and V by 2 bases; bases with no gene match: 10. The CDR3 has 16 amino acids. TCRdb keeps only in-frame clones here, not all; method: immunoSEQ multiplex PCR. Altogether approximately 60,000 clones are present, 60% to 85% being singletons, with the ten largest covering approximately 4%. The specimen was peripheral blood, collected from a patient treated with radiotherapy plus ipilimumab. The source is a human donor with non-small cell lung cancer who had a complete response to radiotherapy plus ipilimumab. The V gene is TRBV4-1, the J gene TRBJ2-5; TRBD2 matches at 7 bases. The CDR3 DNA reads as TGCGCCAGCAGCCAACGGGGCGCGGGAGAGGGAGAGACCCAGTACTTC. It yields the protein CASSQRGAGEGETQYF.